This is a list of T cell receptor beta chains from one sample in a study of CD8 T cells in ankylosing spondylitis. Using its own MiXCR run on the 5' RACE reads, TCRdb lists one record per CDR3 protein. The data show some 330,000 distinct CDR3 sequences, 6.5% to 10% seen once. Sequenced sample: blood, either unsorted or a sorted T cell fraction (not recorded which). These receptors came from a male donor with ankylosing spondylitis. Both conserved end residues are part of each CDR3. The order of the fields is clone size, V gene, D gene, J gene, CDR3 protein, CDR3 DNA. The D gene is left open where the match is weak. The listing skips clone size in some rows; elsewhere it reads once, few, many or a size class.

>few|TRBV12-3/TRBV12-4|TRBD1|TRBJ1-5
CASSWDRYNQPQHF
TGTGCCAGCAGTTGGGACAGGTACAATCAGCCCCAGCATTTT
>NA|TRBV29-1|NA|TRBJ2-6
CSVGDNAGANVLTF
TGCAGCGTTGGGGACAACGCTGGGGCCAACGTCCTGACTTTC
>few|TRBV28|NA|TRBJ1-1
CASSHELLNTEAFF
TGTGCCAGCAGTCACGAGCTACTGAACACTGAAGCTTTCTTT
>NA|TRBV11-2|NA|TRBJ2-7
CASSLDLAPTYEQYF
TGTGCCAGCAGCTTAGACCTAGCCCCTACCTACGAGCAGTACTTC
>NA|TRBV12-5|TRBD1|TRBJ2-2
CASGLVRGQAETGELFF
TGTGCTAGTGGTTTGGTACGGGGACAGGCGGAAACCGGGGAGCTGTTTTTT
>many|TRBV12-3/TRBV12-4|NA|TRBJ1-1
CASSLRVTRKNTEAFF
TGTGCCAGCAGTTTGCGGGTCACAAGGAAGAACACTGAAGCTTTCTTT
>many|TRBV20-1|TRBD2|TRBJ2-3
CSAFALAGLDTQYF
TGCAGTGCTTTTGCACTAGCGGGCTTGGATACGCAGTATTTT
>NA|TRBV12-3/TRBV12-4|TRBD1|TRBJ2-5
CASSNRDRGVTQYF
TGTGCCAGCAGTAACCGGGACAGGGGTGTGACCCAGTACTTC
>NA|TRBV11-2|NA|TRBJ2-7
CASSPFRNSMYF
TGTGCCAGCAGCCCGTTCCGCAATTCCATGTACTTC
>NA|TRBV20-1|NA|TRBJ2-1
CSAPWGGSSYNEQFF
TGCAGTGCCCCATGGGGGGGCAGCTCCTACAATGAGCAGTTCTTC
>NA|TRBV5-1|NA|TRBJ1-1
CASSLVMGGNTEAFF
TGCGCCAGCAGCTTGGTTATGGGCGGGAACACTGAAGCTTTCTTT
>few|TRBV20-1|NA|TRBJ2-1
CSASWADKSYNEQFF
TGCAGTGCTAGTTGGGCCGATAAGTCCTACAATGAGCAGTTCTTC
>NA|TRBV2|TRBD2|TRBJ2-3
CASQTGLAGEDTQYF
TGTGCCAGCCAGACGGGACTAGCGGGAGAAGATACGCAGTATTTT
>NA|TRBV29-1|TRBD2|TRBJ2-3
CSVEVSGVTDTQYF
TGCAGCGTTGAAGTTAGCGGGGTGACAGATACGCAGTATTTT
>many|TRBV12-3/TRBV12-4|NA|TRBJ2-7
CASSLPQGLTYEQYF
TGTGCCAGCAGTTTGCCCCAGGGGCTAACCTACGAGCAGTACTTC
>NA|TRBV7-8|TRBD2|TRBJ2-1
CASSETSGDNEQFF
TGTGCCAGCAGCGAGACTAGCGGGGACAATGAGCAGTTCTTC
>few|TRBV20-1|NA|TRBJ2-7
CSARDGREQYF
TGCAGTGCTAGAGATGGGCGCGAGCAGTACTTC
>few|TRBV6-5|NA|TRBJ2-7
CASSYSRGGGDEQYF
TGTGCCAGCAGTTACTCGCGGGGCGGAGGGGACGAGCAGTACTTC
>few|TRBV30|NA|TRBJ2-7
CAWRAGPEYEQYF
TGTGCCTGGAGGGCTGGGCCTGAATACGAGCAGTACTTC